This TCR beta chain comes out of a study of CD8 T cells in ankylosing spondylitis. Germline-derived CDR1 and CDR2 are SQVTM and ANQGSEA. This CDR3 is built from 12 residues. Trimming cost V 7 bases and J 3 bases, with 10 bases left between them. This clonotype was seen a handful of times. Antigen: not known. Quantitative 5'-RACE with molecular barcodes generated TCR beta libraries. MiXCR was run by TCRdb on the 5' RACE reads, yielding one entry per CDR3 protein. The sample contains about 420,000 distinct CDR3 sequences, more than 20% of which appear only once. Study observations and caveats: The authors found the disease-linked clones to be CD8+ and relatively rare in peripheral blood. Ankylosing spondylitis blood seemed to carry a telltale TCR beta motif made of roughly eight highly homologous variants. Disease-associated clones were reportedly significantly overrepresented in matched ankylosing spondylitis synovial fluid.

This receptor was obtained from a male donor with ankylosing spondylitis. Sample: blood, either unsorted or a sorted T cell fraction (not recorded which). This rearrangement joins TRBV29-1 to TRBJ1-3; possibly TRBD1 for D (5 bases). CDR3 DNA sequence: TGCAGCGCCCAGGGTAATGGAAACACCATATATTTT. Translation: CSAQGNGNTIYF.